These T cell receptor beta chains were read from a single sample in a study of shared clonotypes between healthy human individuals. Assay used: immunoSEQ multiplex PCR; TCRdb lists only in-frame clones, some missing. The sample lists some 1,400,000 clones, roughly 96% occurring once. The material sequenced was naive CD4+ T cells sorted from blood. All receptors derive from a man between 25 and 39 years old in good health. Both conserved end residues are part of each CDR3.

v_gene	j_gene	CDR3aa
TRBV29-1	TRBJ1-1	CSVAKQDNTEAFF
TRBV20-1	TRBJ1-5	CSAGHNQPQHF
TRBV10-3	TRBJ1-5	CAISEATGNQPQHF
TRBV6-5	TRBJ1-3	CASSSPNDRGGNTIYF
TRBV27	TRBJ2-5	CASRRGETQYF
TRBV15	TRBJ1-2	CATSSPAHTEGYTF
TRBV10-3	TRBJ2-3	CAISESVRGGGTDTQYF
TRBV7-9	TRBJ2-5	CASSLVLAGVQETQYF
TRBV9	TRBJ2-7	CATRDRAFDEQYF
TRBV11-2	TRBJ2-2	CASSSDRGGELFF
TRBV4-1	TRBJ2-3	CASSPPLDTQYF
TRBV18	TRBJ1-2	CASSPGSSLAGYTF
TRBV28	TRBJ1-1	CASSTSLGDGAFF
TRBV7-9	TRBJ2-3	CASSPRTSGSGRGTDTQYF
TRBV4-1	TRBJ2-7	CASSQVGSGRGRYEQYF
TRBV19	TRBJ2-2	CATFRGIRGPGTGELFF
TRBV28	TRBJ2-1	CASSFNQVRWIDEQFF
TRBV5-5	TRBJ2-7	CASSLGPAGDYEQYF
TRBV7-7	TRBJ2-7	CASSLLAGGEYEQYF
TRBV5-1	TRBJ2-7	CASSSGIGDEQYF
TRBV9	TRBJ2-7	CASSQGTGGFEQYF
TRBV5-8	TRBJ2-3	CASSFRGSTDTQYF
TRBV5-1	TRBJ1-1	CASSLPGRSPQTEAFF
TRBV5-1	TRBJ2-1	CASYTGTGGADEQFF